This T cell receptor beta chain was captured in a study of shared clonotypes between healthy human individuals. A remark on this clone: Its antigen remains unknown.

Study conclusions and caveats: Several donors showed sharing of approximately 5% of naive CD4 clonotypes.

This CDR3 is built from 13 residues. Germline-derived CDR1 and CDR2 are SGHTA and FQGTGA. Trimming stripped 2 bases from V and 5 bases from J, with 10 bases between. Only CD45RO-negative cells positively selected for CCR7 counted as naive CD8 cells, so terminally differentiated effector memory CD45RA+ cells were excluded. None of the donors, who were healthy HIV-negative adults, had recently had acute infections or vaccinations. There were only Caucasian adults among the donors, and all lived in Nashville, Tennessee. Sorted-subset replicate PCR reactions were performed with approximately 190 ng DNA, corresponding to some 32,000 T cell genomes. The data were produced by immunoSEQ multiplex PCR, yet TCRdb's version contains in-frame clones alone and is incomplete. The repertoire has 1.5 million to 2.5 million clones, about 95% of them found once; the top ten carry 1.2%.

Sequenced sample: naive CD8+ T cells sorted from blood. This clonotype was obtained from a man aged 18 to 30 in good health. The V and J genes are TRBV7-3 and TRBJ2-7; unclear D gene. CDR3 DNA: TGTGCCAGCAGCTTAGATCTAATGGACGAGCAGTACTTC. Amino acid sequence: CASSLDLMDEQYF.